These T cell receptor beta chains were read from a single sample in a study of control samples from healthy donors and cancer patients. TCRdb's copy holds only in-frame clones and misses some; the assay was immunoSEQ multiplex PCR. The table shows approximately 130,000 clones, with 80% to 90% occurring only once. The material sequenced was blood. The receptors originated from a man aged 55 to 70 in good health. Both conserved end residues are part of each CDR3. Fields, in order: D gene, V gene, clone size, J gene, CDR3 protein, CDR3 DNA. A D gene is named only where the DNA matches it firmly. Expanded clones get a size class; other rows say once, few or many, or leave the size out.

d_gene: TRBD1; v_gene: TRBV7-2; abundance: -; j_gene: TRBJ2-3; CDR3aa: CASSPGQGSTDTQYF; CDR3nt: TGTGCCAGCAGCCCAGGACAGGGGAGCACAGATACGCAGTATTTT
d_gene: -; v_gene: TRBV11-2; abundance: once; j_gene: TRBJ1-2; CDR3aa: CASSLVTQVTYGYTF; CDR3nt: TGTGCCAGCAGCTTAGTGACCCAGGTAACGTATGGCTACACCTTC
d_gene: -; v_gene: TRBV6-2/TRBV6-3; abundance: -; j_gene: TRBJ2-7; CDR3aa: CASSYPSRGLKYEQYF; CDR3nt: TGTGCCAGCAGTTACCCGAGTCGCGGACTGAAGTACGAGCAGTACTTC
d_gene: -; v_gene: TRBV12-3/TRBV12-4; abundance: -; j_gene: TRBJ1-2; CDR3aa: CASSFRQERGYTF; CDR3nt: TGTGCCAGCAGTTTCAGGCAGGAGCGGGGCTACACCTTC
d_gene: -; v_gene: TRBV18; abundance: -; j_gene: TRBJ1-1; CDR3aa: CASSPLGQNTEAFF; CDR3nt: TGTGCCAGCTCACCACTGGGGCAGAACACAGAAGCTTTCTTT
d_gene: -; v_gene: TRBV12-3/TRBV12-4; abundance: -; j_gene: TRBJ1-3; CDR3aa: CASSAGNTIYF; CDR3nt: TGTGCCAGCTCCGCCGGAAACACCATATATTTT
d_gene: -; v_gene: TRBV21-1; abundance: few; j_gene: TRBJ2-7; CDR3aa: CASRDPHLIEYEQYF; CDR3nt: TGTGCCAGCAGAGATCCACACCTCATAGAGTACGAGCAGTACTTC
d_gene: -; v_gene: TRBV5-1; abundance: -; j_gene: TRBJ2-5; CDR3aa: CASRRAAETQYF; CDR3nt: TGCGCCAGCAGAAGGGCCGCAGAGACCCAGTACTTC
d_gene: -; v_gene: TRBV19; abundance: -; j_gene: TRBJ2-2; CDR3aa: CASSIRNRRTGELFF; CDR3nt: TGTGCCAGTAGTATCCGGAACAGGCGCACCGGGGAGCTGTTTTTT
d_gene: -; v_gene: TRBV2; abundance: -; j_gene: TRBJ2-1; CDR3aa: CASSDTLDLARWSSYNEQFF; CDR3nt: TGTGCCAGCAGTGACACCTTGGACTTAGCGAGGTGGAGCTCCTACAATGAGCAGTTCTTC
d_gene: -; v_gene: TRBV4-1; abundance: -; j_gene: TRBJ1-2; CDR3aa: CASSLVLGYGYTF; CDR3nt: TGCGCCAGCAGTTTAGTTCTGGGCTATGGCTACACCTTC
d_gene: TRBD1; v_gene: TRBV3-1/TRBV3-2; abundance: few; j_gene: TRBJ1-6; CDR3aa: CASSRRTGDNSPLHF; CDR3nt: TGTGCCAGCAGCCGCCGGACAGGGGATAATTCACCCCTCCACTTT
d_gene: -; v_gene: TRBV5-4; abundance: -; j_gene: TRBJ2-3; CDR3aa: CASSLPGPSTDTQYF; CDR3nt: TGTGCCAGCAGCTTACCCGGGCCTAGCACAGATACGCAGTATTTT
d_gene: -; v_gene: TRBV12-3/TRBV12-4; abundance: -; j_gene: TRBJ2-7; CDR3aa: CASSGISYEQYF; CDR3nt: TGTGCCAGCAGTGGTATTTCCTACGAGCAGTACTTC
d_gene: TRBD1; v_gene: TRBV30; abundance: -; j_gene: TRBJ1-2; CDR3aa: CAWSVQGARGGYTF; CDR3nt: TGTGCCTGGAGTGTACAGGGGGCCCGGGGTGGCTACACCTTC
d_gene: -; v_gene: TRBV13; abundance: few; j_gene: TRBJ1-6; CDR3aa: CASSLFSGDSPLHF; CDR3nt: TGTGCCAGCAGCTTATTCTCGGGGGATTCACCCCTCCACTTT
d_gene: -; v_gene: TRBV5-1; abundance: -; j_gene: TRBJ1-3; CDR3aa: CASSLDVYSGNTIYF; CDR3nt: TGCGCCAGCAGCTTGGATGTCTACTCTGGAAACACCATATATTTT
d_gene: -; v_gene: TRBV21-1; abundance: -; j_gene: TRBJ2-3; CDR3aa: CASSNGKWGTDTQYF; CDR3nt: TGTGCCAGCAGCAATGGAAAATGGGGCACAGATACGCAGTATTTT
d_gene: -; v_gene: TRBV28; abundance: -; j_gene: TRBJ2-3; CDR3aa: CASTIGGIGQSTDTQYF; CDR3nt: TGTGCCAGCACCATAGGGGGAATTGGCCAATCCACAGATACGCAGTATTTT
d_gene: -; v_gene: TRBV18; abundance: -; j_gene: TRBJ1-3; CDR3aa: CASSLMPGSPMGGNTIYF; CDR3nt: TGTGCCAGCTCACTGATGCCGGGAAGCCCGATGGGTGGAAACACCATATATTTT
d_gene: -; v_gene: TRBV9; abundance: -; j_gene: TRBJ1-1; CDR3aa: CASSEANPGQLAREAFF; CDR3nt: TGTGCCAGCAGCGAAGCTAACCCCGGACAGCTTGCGAGGGAAGCTTTCTTT
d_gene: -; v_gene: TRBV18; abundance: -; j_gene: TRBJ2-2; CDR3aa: CASSPGTPNTGELFF; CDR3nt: TGTGCCAGCTCACCAGGGACTCCGAACACCGGGGAGCTGTTTTTT
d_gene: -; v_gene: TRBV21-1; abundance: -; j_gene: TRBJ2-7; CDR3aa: CASSDKPGGASYEQYF; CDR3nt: TGTGCCAGCAGCGATAAACCCGGGGGGGCATCCTACGAGCAGTACTTC
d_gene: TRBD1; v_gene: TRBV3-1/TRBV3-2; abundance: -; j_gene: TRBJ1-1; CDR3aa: CASSQTPTTGASREAFF; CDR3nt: TGTGCCAGCAGCCAAACCCCCACGACAGGGGCGTCACGTGAAGCTTTCTTT
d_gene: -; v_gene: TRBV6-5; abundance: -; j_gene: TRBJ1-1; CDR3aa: CASSYSSTRGETEAFF; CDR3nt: TGTGCCAGCAGTTACTCCAGTACAAGGGGCGAGACTGAAGCTTTCTTT
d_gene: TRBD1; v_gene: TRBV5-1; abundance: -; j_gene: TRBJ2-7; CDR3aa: CASSWSPGTGMETYEQYF; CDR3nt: TGCGCCAGCAGCTGGAGCCCCGGGACAGGGATGGAAACCTACGAGCAGTACTTC
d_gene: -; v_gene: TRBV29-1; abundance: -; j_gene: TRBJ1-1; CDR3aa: CSVGEQWNTEAFF; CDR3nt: TGCAGCGTTGGGGAACAGTGGAACACTGAAGCTTTCTTT
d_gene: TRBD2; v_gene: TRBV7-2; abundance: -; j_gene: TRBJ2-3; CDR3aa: CASSLGTSGAGRDTQYF; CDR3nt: TGTGCCAGCAGCTTAGGGACTAGCGGGGCGGGCAGAGATACGCAGTATTTT
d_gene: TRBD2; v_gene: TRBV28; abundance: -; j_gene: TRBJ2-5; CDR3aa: CASKGAAGGRGQETQYF; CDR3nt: TGTGCCAGCAAAGGTGCGGCGGGGGGGCGCGGGCAAGAGACCCAGTACTTC
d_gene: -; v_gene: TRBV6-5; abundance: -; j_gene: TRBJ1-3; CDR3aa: CASSYSLQGAGNTIYF; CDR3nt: TGTGCCAGCAGTTACAGCCTTCAGGGTGCTGGAAACACCATATATTTT
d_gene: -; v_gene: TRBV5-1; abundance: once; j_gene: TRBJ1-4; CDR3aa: CASREGGSNEKLFF; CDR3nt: TGCGCCAGCAGAGAGGGAGGGTCTAATGAAAAACTGTTTTTT
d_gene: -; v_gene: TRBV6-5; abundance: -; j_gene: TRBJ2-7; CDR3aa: CASVILDDFGGQYF; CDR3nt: TGTGCCAGCGTTATTTTAGACGATTTCGGCGGGCAGTACTTC
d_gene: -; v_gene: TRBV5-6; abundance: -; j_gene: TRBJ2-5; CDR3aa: CASSLTSVETQYF; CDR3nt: TGTGCCAGCAGCCTAACGTCGGTGGAGACCCAGTACTTC